This T cell receptor (beta chain) is from a study of T cell responses to AZD1222 COVID-19 vaccine. Libraries were prepared by immunoSEQ multiplex PCR; TCRdb keeps only in-frame clonotypes and omits some of them. The data show 70,000 to 95,000 clones, about 89% seen once. Study-level points and caveats: Once two AZD1222 doses were given, Spike-specific TCR breadth and depth went up. It was only 6 or 7 AZD1222 recipients who were seropositive at baseline.

This CDR3 has 12 residues. CDR1 is SEHNR and CDR2 is FQNEAQ in the germline V gene (reference sequence). V lost 7 bases and J 4 bases, leaving 10 bases between the germline ends. To note about this clone: The antigen is unknown.

This material consisted of peripheral blood, taken 28 days after the second AZD1222 dose. The chain employs TRBV7-9 and TRBJ1-1; D gene unclear. The clonotype was recovered from an adult who received the AZD1222 COVID-19 vaccine. CDR3: CASKGEGTEAFF. CDR3 DNA sequence: TGTGCCAGCAAGGGAGAGGGCACTGAAGCTTTCTTT. Full variable domain (remainder filled in from reference TRBV7-9 and TRBJ1-1): DTGVSQNPRHKITKRGQNVTFRCDPISEHNRLYWYRQTLGQGPEFLTYFQNEAQLEKSRLLSDRFSAERPKGSFSTLEIQRTEQGDSAMYLCASKGEGTEAFFGQGTRLTVV.